This T cell receptor beta chain was captured in a study of T cells after yellow fever vaccination. The authors made TCR cDNA by 5'RACE template switching, adding a universal primer site and UMIs. MiXCR, applied by TCRdb to the 5' RACE reads, yields one record per CDR3 protein. The table shows some 600,000 distinct CDR3 sequences, with around an eighth occurring only once. The clonotype originates from a man younger than 40 who received the YFV17D yellow fever vaccine. The sequencing here drew on PBMCs, taken on the day of the yellow fever booster vaccination.

CDR3 region: CASTSTVNNSPLHF. The CDR3 DNA sequence: TGCGCCAGCACCTCGACAGTGAATAATTCACCCCTCCACTTT. The V call is TRBV5-1, the J call TRBJ1-6; D is perhaps TRBD1 (5 bases). This CDR3 is built from 14 residues. V dropped 6 bases and J dropped 5 bases, with 12 bases sitting between them. Germline loops: CDR1 SGHRS, CDR2 YFSETQ.